This T cell receptor (beta chain) was sequenced in a study of blood T cell repertoires in COVID-19. Whole-study context: Sources were T cells, B-cell-depleted T cells, or PBMCs; the material itself was cDNA or gDNA.

Clones were read by immunoSEQ multiplex PCR, and TCRdb kept only the in-frame ones, dropping some. The sample yields over 250,000 clones, over 75% seen once. This clone was found many times. The germline CDR1 and CDR2 sequences are MDHEN and SYDVKM. Deletions cut 3 bases from V and 6 bases from J, with 12 bases between. The CDR3 covers 14 residues. This receptor was identified in a woman in her sixties or seventies with COVID-19, enrolled during active disease. V and J are TRBV28 and TRBJ1-5; unclear D gene. Sequencing input: peripheral blood. In nucleotides, the CDR3 is TGTGCCAGCAGTTTGGGCCTTGGGTCTCAGCCCCAGCATTTT. It encodes CASSLGLGSQPQHF.